Each of the 8 T cell receptor beta chains below was sequenced from the same sample in a study of blood T cell repertoires in COVID-19. Sequencing used immunoSEQ multiplex PCR; TCRdb keeps in-frame clones, though not all of them. The sample consists of roughly 120,000 clones, approximately 90% of them appearing once. The sample consisted of peripheral blood. Every receptor here comes from a woman in her 50s with acute or convalescent COVID-19.

The chain has TRBV30 and TRBJ1-1, with TRBD1 identical over 10 bases. Looked up from germline, CDR1 is GTSNPN and CDR2 is SVGIG (reference sequence). Unmatched junction bases numbered 2, after V lost 1 base and J lost 0 bases. This CDR3 spans 15 amino acids. The CDR3 DNA reads TGTGCCTGGAGTGGGACAGGGGGGATGAACACTGAAGCTTTCTTT. This gives the protein CAWSGTGGMNTEAFF.

The V and J genes are TRBV20-1 and TRBJ1-1; maybe TRBD1 (5 bases). Looked up from germline, CDR1 is DFQATT and CDR2 is SNEGSKA (reference sequence). This CDR3 contains 13 residues. V was cut by 3 bases and J by 2 bases, with 10 bases left in between. Here the CDR3 reads CSASRRANTEAFF. CDR3 nucleotides: TGCAGTGCTAGTCGCAGGGCTAACACTGAAGCTTTCTTT.

The gene calls are TRBV29-1 and TRBJ2-1, with D perhaps matching TRBD2 (6 bases). CDR3 length: 15 amino acids. Germline CDR1 reads SQVTM; CDR2 reads ANQGSEA. V was trimmed by 0 bases and J by 6 bases, leaving 15 bases between them. For the CDR3, the DNA is TGCAGCGTTGAAGACGGGACTTCCCAGGGCAATGAGCAGTTCTTC. Amino acids: CSVEDGTSQGNEQFF.

The V and J genes are TRBV30 and TRBJ2-6, with D possibly TRBD1 on 6 matching bases. Trimming took 4 bases from V and 2 from J, leaving 15 bases between them. Germline V gene sequence: CDR1 GTSNPN, CDR2 SVGIG (reference sequence). The CDR3 covers 16 residues. This CDR3 is CAWTVGAAAGANVLTF. The CDR3 DNA reads TGTGCCTGGACCGTGGGGGCTGCCGCTGGGGCCAACGTCCTGACTTTC.

The genes are TRBV18 and TRBJ1-2; no firm D call. Trimming cost V 5 bases and J 5 bases, with 12 bases left between them. In germline, CDR1 is KGHSH, CDR2 LQKENI. The CDR3 runs to 13 residues. The CDR3 protein is CASSNDGLYGYTF. The CDR3 DNA reads as TGTGCCAGCTCAAACGACGGACTGTATGGCTACACCTTC.

The chain combines TRBV3-1 (or the pseudogene TRBV3-2) with TRBJ1-1; 8 bases agree with TRBD1. The CDR3 spans 14 residues. CDR1 and CDR2 from the germline V gene are LGHDT and YNNKEL (reference sequence). V lost 6 bases to trimming and J lost 3 bases; unmatched junction nucleotides: 6. The CDR3 region is CASSHRGSDTEAFF. The CDR3 DNA is TGTGCCAGCAGTCACAGGGGGTCCGACACTGAAGCTTTCTTT.

The gene calls are TRBV7-8 and TRBJ2-3, with 9 bases matching TRBD1. The V gene end was trimmed by 5 bases and the J gene end by 2 bases; junction bases not matched to a gene: 20. CDR3 length: 20 amino acids. Per the germline V gene, CDR1 is SGHVS and CDR2 is FQNEAQ. Here the CDR3 reads CASSQGQGVVAGDPTDTQYF. In DNA, the CDR3 is TGTGCCAGCAGCCAGGGACAGGGCGTAGTTGCGGGAGACCCCACAGATACGCAGTATTTT.

J is TRBJ2-7 and V is TRBV6-1; 9 nucleotides match TRBD2. This CDR3 is 21 amino acids long. Germline assignment: CDR1 MNHNS and CDR2 SASEGT. The V segment lost 2 bases and the J segment 5 bases; nucleotides outside the gene matches: 25. The CDR3, as DNA: TGTGCCAGCAGTGAACTTTCCGCGCCGGGACTAGCAGTAAGTAGGTCAGACGAGCAGTACTTC. This codes for CASSELSAPGLAVSRSDEQYF.